This TCR beta chain derives from a study of spatial heterogeneity in lung cancer (dated by TCRdb to between 2017 and 2020). For context, the study as a whole: Beta-chain transcripts were consistently detected in greater numbers than alpha-chain transcripts, which likely reflects a higher abundance of beta-chain transcripts. A strong correlation was found between TCR transcript counts in tumor regions and a T cell transcriptional module score from matched bulk RNA-seq. In the raw uncorrected reads, each unique combination of TCR and UMI appeared more than ten times on average. In non-small cell lung cancer, the study made a quantitative comparison of TCR alpha and beta repertoires among multiple tumor regions, matched nontumor lung and blood. Nonsynonymous mutation counts, determined by whole-exome sequencing of tumor tissue, were related to features of the TCR repertoire. At surgery, both alpha and beta chains were TCR-sequenced in fewer than 250 tumor regions, fewer than 80 matched nontumor lung samples and some 60 PBMC samples.

Sample time point, as interpreted from the label and publication: sample taken at primary tumor resection. Samples were obtained from 70 to 85 patients with early-stage, untreated non-small cell lung cancer from the lung TRACERx cohort. TCR sequencing used whole RNA extracted from tumor and nontumor lung tissue, or from cryopreserved PBMC samples, without cell sorting. Patients were selected for TCR sequencing only if sufficient RNA was available from at least two tumor regions. Tumor and adjacent nontumor lung specimens were reviewed by a lung pathologist before selection. Per the germline V gene, SGHRS is the CDR1 and YFSETQ is the CDR2. At the junction V is shortened by 4 bases and J by 0 bases, with 14 bases in between. Including cysteine and phenylalanine, the CDR3 has 17 amino acids. Just the 51-base CDR3 DNA is kept, in frame starting at base 1. There are many counts of this clonotype. This clone's antigen is unknown. The input lacks base qualities; no much larger clone sits a single base away.

Paper-wide results and their limitations: TCR-seq was estimated to cover only around 7.2% of tumor T cells for alpha chains and approximately 13% for beta chains. The tumor nonsynonymous mutation count correlated with the number of expanded intratumoral alpha and beta TCRs. Additional single-cell paired TCR alpha and beta sequencing was considered necessary to confirm, at a functional level, the hypothesis that regional TCRs recognize regional mutations. Counts of ubiquitous and regional expanded TCRs correlated with counts of ubiquitous and regional nonsynonymous mutations, respectively.

The protocol used for the library was 5' RACE. The run used a NextSeq 500. The TCR library protocol attached a unique molecular identifier to each TCR cDNA molecule to allow correction of PCR and sequencing errors. Processing in the source paper ran as follows. TCR identification, UMI-based error correction and CDR3 extraction were performed with Decombinator tools. Expanded TCRs were defined as those above a frequency of 2 per 1,000, corresponding to the top 1% of the tumor frequency distribution. Expanded tumor TCRs statistically deemed absent (corrected P<0.05) from at least one tumor region were classed as regional, and all other expanded tumor TCRs were classed as ubiquitous. Rényi diversity was computed with the R vegan package after subsampling each repertoire 100 times to 5,000 TCRs. CDR3 similarity networks were built from amino acid triplet string-kernel similarity, connecting CDR3s with pairwise similarity above 0.82. The public reads were run again by TCRdb, first through fastp at Q25 and then through MiXCR, and only productive beta chains were kept. Duplicate CDR3 protein sequences are folded into a single record with the most common DNA and genes. For this entry, the V and J calls and clone size follow TCRdb and not the study's own pipeline. The sample table lists 21,000 or so distinct CDR3 sequences, around 6% of them with a count of one. Approximately 10% of the sample comes from the top ten.

The TCR sequence derives from a male donor with early-stage non-small cell lung cancer. This sequence uses TRBV5-1 and TRBJ1-6, with TRBD1 as a weak D call on 6 bases. The specimen comprised lung tumor tissue, sampled at surgery. This receptor carries the CDR3 CASSGGQRSSYNSPLHF. The base sequence is TGCGCCAGCAGCGGCGGACAGAGGAGCTCCTATAATTCACCCCTCCACTTT.